These 16 T cell receptor beta chains originate from one sample sequenced in a study of blood T cells in healthy people across ages. PCR was performed a second time for roughly 7 to 11 cycles using a sample-barcoded 5' primer and a J-beta primer mix. Via MiXCR, TCRdb re-called the 5' RACE reads, giving one row per CDR3 protein. The repertoire includes fewer than 2,000,000 distinct CDR3 sequences, 34% of them detected once, and about 11% sits in the top ten. The sequencing sample was made of blood. The source of these receptors is a woman between 25 and 40 years old in good health.

Only a few counts were recorded for this clonotype. The chain has TRBV20-1 and TRBJ2-5; TRBD2 might be the D (6 bases). The V end lost 5 bases, the J end lost 1 base, and 11 bases lay between the germline ends. Germline V gives CDR1 DFQATT, CDR2 SNEGSKA (reference sequence). The CDR3 has 13 residues. The CDR3 region has the DNA TGCAGTGCTTTAGGACTACTCCAAGAGACCCAGTACTTC. It yields the protein CSALGLLQETQYF.

The gene calls are TRBV20-1 and TRBJ2-1, with D tentatively TRBD1 or TRBD2 (5 bases each). Trimming left V 3 bases short and J 8 bases short, with 17 bases between. Per germline, CDR1 DFQATT and CDR2 SNEGSKA (reference sequence). The CDR3 loop spans 14 amino acids. The CDR3 reads CSARSELGTYEQFF. DNA for the CDR3: TGCAGTGCTAGGTCGGAGCTGGGGACGTATGAGCAGTTCTTC.

J is TRBJ2-7 and V is TRBV2; 8 nucleotides align to TRBD2. The CDR3 is 16 residues long. Germline lookup yields CDR1 SNHLY and CDR2 FYNNEI. The junction had 7 bases not matched to a gene; V was cut back by 1 base and J by 2 bases. In DNA, the CDR3 is TGTGCCAGCAGTGAAGAGGCCCCAGCGGGGGCCTACGAGCAGTACTTC. It specifies CASSEEAPAGAYEQYF.

The rearrangement uses TRBV15 and TRBJ2-2, with D possibly matching TRBD2 (5 bases). Germline CDR1 reads LNHNV; CDR2 reads YYDKDF (reference sequence). The CDR3 is 19 amino acids. V was shortened by 1 base and J by 0 bases, with 18 bases between the two germline ends. The CDR3 nucleotides read TGTGCCACCAGCAGAGGGGCCCTCGGACTGGGCGCGAACACCGGGGAGCTGTTTTTT. It is translated as CATSRGALGLGANTGELFF.

The chain carries TRBV18 and TRBJ2-3; 7 positions match TRBD1. The CDR3 is made up of 17 amino acids. J gave up 1 base and V 3 bases, and 10 bases lay outside the gene matches. Germline CDR1 is KGHSH and CDR2 is LQKENI. The CDR3, as DNA: TGTGCCAGCTCACCGCCTAACAGGGGTTATGGCACAGATACGCAGTATTTT. It yields the protein CASSPPNRGYGTDTQYF. The complete variable domain, with remaining parts taken from reference TRBV18 and TRBJ2-3, reads NAGVMQNPRHLVRRRGQEARLRCSPMKGHSHVYWYRQLPEEGLKFMVYLQKENIIDESGMPKERFSAEFPKEGPSILRIQQVVRGDSAAYFCASSPPNRGYGTDTQYFGPGTRLTVL.

The CDR3 nucleotides are TGTGCCAGCAGCTTATTGGCTAGCGGGGGGCTCTCTTCCTACGAGCAGTACTTC. The encoded protein is CASSLLASGGLSSYEQYF. The rearrangement links TRBV7-2 to TRBJ2-7; 11 nucleotides agree with TRBD2. With V trimmed by 2 bases and J by 1 base, 10 bases remained unmatched. Germline CDR1 is SGHTA and CDR2 is FQGNSA. This CDR3 is 18 amino acids long. Looking up the rest from reference TRBV7-2 and TRBJ2-7 gives the full variable domain: GAGVSQSPSNKVTEKGKDVELRCDPISGHTALYWYRQSLGQGLEFLIYFQGNSAPDKSGLPSDRFSAERTGGSVSTLTIQRTQQEDSAVYLCASSLLASGGLSSYEQYFGPGTRLTVT.

The table lists this clonotype with many counts. The CDR3 DNA is TGTGCCAGCAGTGAGGGGAGGTACCAAGAGACCCAGTACTTC. It codes for CASSEGRYQETQYF. This chain links TRBV25-1 with TRBJ2-5; D is possibly TRBD2 (6 bases). The CDR3 is 14 amino acids. The V end lost 3 bases, the J end lost 0 bases, and 8 bases lay between the germline ends. Germline-derived CDR1 and CDR2 are MGHDK and SYGVNS.

The chain has TRBV5-1 and TRBJ2-3, with 14 positions matching TRBD2. The CDR3 has 17 residues. Unmatched junction bases numbered 8, after V lost 3 bases and J lost 5 bases. The germline V gene has CDR1 SGHRS and CDR2 YFSETQ. The CDR3 is CASSWTGTSGSQDTQYF. Here the CDR3 DNA reads TGCGCCAGCAGCTGGACCGGGACTAGCGGGAGTCAAGATACGCAGTATTTT.

The rearrangement links TRBV4-1 to TRBJ1-4, with D hard to call. The CDR3 totals 16 residues. The ends were cut back, 1 base at V and 0 bases at J, with 9 bases in the middle. Germline V gene sequence: CDR1 MGHRA, CDR2 YSYEKL. The CDR3 DNA is TGCGCCAGCAGCCAAGCGGCACAGCCAACTAATGAAAAACTGTTTTTT. It is translated as CASSQAAQPTNEKLFF.

This clonotype has only a few counts. The rearrangement joins TRBV12-3 or TRBV12-4 to TRBJ1-1; 8 nucleotides agree with TRBD1. This CDR3 has 15 amino acids. J lost 5 bases, V lost 5 bases, and 10 bases had no gene match. The DNA of the CDR3 is TGTGCCAGCAGTCTCACAGGGGGGATTAGAACTGAAGCTTTCTTT. Translation gives CASSLTGGIRTEAFF.

The genes are TRBV10-3 and TRBJ2-7, with D perhaps matching TRBD1 (6 bases). Trimming took 9 bases from V and 3 from J, leaving 12 bases between them. This CDR3 has 12 residues. The V gene's germline CDR1 is ENHRY and CDR2 SYGVKD. The CDR3 here is CAIRTEFYEQYF. The CDR3 bases are TGTGCCATAAGGACAGAGTTCTACGAGCAGTACTTC.

The V gene is TRBV10-3, the J gene TRBJ2-1; possibly TRBD2 for D (5 bases). This CDR3 region has 20 residues. The germline V gene has CDR1 ENHRY and CDR2 SYGVKD. V was shortened by 4 bases and J by 0 bases, with 25 bases between the two germline ends. The CDR3 DNA is TGTGCCATCAGTGGGCGGGCCCCCCGAGGATATAGGAGCTCCTACAATGAGCAGTTCTTC. It is translated as CAISGRAPRGYRSSYNEQFF.

The chain recombines TRBV24-1 with TRBJ2-5, with 12 positions matching TRBD2. Germline V CDR1 and CDR2: KGHDR, SFDVKD. The CDR3 is 15 amino acids. The ends lost 2 bases at V and 4 bases at J; junction bases unmatched: 1. The CDR3 protein is CATSDSTSGRETQYF. As DNA, the CDR3 is TGTGCCACCAGTGATTCGACTAGCGGGAGAGAGACCCAGTACTTC.

This clonotype turned up a few times. This chain connects TRBV11-2 to TRBJ2-4; TRBD2 matches at 11 bases. This CDR3 comprises 15 residues. Germline V CDR1 and CDR2: SGHAT, FQNNGV. Trimming at V came to 6 bases and at J to 7 bases, leaving 8 bases not matched to a gene. In DNA, the CDR3 is TGTGCCAGCAGGCCGGAGCTAGCGGGAGGTAACATTCAGTACTTC. This encodes CASRPELAGGNIQYF. The full variable domain, rest sourced from reference TRBV11-2 and TRBJ2-4, is EAGVAQSPRYKIIEKRQSVAFWCNPISGHATLYWYQQILGQGPKLLIQFQNNGVVDDSQLPKDRFSAERLKGVDSTLKIQPAKLEDSAVYLCASRPELAGGNIQYFGAGTRLSVL.

V gene TRBV20-1 combines with J gene TRBJ2-1; 15 positions agree with TRBD2. CDR1 is DFQATT and CDR2 is SNEGSKA in the germline V gene (reference sequence). After removal of 4 bases from V and 4 bases from J, the junction contained 17 bases not matched to a gene. The CDR3 is made up of 20 amino acids. CDR3 coding DNA: TGCAGTGCTATCGGACAGGGGACTAGCGGGAGGCCAGGGAAATACAATGAGCAGTTCTTC. Translated: CSAIGQGTSGRPGKYNEQFF.

V gene TRBV2 combines with J gene TRBJ2-4; 7 nucleotides line up with TRBD2. The CDR3 contains 18 residues. Germline-derived CDR1 and CDR2 are SNHLY and FYNNEI. Unmatched junction bases numbered 9, after V lost 1 base and J lost 0 bases. This CDR3 is CASSEDLVLALAKNIQYF. Written as DNA, the CDR3 is TGTGCCAGCAGTGAAGACCTTGTACTAGCGTTAGCCAAAAACATTCAGTACTTC.